Sequencing of this TCR beta chain was carried out in a study of T cell repertoires in cytomegalovirus infection. TCRdb reanalysed the reads using MiXCR and keeps one entry per CDR3 protein. The sample has nearly 450,000 distinct CDR3 sequences; roughly a third are singletons. Per germline, CDR1 LNHDA and CDR2 SQIVND (reference sequence). Trimming stripped 5 bases from V and 8 bases from J, with 10 bases between. This CDR3 is built from 12 residues. This TCR was sampled from a human donor in good health (CMV status not recorded). Some clones in this sample may be carry-over from other donors' samples. J is TRBJ2-1 and V is TRBV19; weak D call: TRBD1 (5 bases). Material: PBMCs. The CDR3, as DNA: TGTGCCAGTAGTCCCTTCAGGGATGAGCAGTTCTTC. This gives the protein CASSPFRDEQFF.